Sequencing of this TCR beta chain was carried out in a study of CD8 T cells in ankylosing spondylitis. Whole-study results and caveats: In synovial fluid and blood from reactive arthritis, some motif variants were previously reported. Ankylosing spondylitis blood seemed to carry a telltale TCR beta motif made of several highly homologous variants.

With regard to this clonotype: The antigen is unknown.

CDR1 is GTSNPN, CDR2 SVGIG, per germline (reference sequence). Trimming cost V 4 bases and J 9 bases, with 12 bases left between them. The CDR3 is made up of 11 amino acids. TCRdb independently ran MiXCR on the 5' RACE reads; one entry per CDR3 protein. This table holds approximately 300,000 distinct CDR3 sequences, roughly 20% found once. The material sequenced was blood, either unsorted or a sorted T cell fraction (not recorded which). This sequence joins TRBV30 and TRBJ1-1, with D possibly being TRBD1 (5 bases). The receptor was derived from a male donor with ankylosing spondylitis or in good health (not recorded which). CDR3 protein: CAWTGTGQAFF. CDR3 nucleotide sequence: TGTGCCTGGACTGGGACGGGACAAGCTTTCTTT. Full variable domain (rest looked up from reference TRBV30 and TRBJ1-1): SQTIHQWPATLVQPVGSPLSLECTVEGTSNPNLYWYRQAAGRGLQLLFYSVGIGQISSEVPQNLSASRPQDRQFILSSKKLLLSDSGFYLCAWTGTGQAFFGQGTRLTVV.